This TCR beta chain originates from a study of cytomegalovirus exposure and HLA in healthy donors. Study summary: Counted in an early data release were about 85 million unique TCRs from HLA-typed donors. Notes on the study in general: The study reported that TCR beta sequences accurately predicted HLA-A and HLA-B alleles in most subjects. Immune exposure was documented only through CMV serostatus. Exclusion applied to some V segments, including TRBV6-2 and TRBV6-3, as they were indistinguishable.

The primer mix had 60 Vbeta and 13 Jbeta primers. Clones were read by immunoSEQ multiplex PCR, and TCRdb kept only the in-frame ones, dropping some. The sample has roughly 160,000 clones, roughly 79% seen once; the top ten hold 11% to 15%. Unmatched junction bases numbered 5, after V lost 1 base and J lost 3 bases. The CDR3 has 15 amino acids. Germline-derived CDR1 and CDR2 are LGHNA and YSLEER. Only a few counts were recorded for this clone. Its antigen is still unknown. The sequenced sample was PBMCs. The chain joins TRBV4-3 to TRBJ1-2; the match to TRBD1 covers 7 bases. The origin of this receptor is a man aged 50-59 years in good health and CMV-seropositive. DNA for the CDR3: TGCGCCAGCAGCCAAGGTGGAGGGGGCGACTATGGCTACACCTTC. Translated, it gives CASSQGGGGDYGYTF.